What follows are 25 T cell receptor beta chains derived from one specimen sequenced in a study of metastatic and nonmetastatic thyroid tumors. TCRdb reanalyzed the PCR reads with MiXCR. The table shows approximately 90,000 clones, with about an eighth occurring only once. All patients reached thyroid surgery having received no treatment beforehand. Sequenced material: blood. These TCRs come from a female donor with papillary thyroid cancer or a benign thyroid nodule (not recorded which). Some clones in this sample may be carry-over from other donors' samples.

This clone was seen repeatedly, ten times or more. The J gene is TRBJ2-5, the V gene TRBV28, with 10 bases aligning to TRBD1. CDR3 length: 16 residues. Germline V CDR1 and CDR2: MDHEN, SYDVKM. Trimming removed 6 bases from V and 5 bases from J; junction bases left unmatched: 12. The DNA of the CDR3 is TGTGCCAGCAGCTCAGGAGGACAGGGGGATCGGGAGACCCAGTACTTC. It translates to CASSSGGQGDRETQYF.

This clone occurred many times. The chain carries TRBV20-1 and TRBJ2-2; D might be TRBD1 or TRBD2, each matching 6 bases. Trimming cost V 1 base and J 1 base, with 13 bases left between them. The germline V gene has CDR1 DFQATT and CDR2 SNEGSKA (reference sequence). The CDR3 has 16 residues. CDR3 nucleotides: TGCAGTGCTAGAGGAACGGGGGCCGAGAACACCGGGGAGCTGTTTTTT. This gives the protein CSARGTGAENTGELFF.

This clone was seen repeatedly, ten times or more. V is TRBV4-1 and J is TRBJ2-3, with a weak D call TRBD2 (8 bases). The CDR3 contains 18 residues. Germline CDR1 MGHRA, CDR2 YSYEKL. V lost 2 bases and J 5 bases, leaving 23 bases between the germline ends. CDR3: CASSQIRGPRGAVDTQYF. The CDR3 DNA reads as TGCGCCAGCAGCCAAATTAGGGGGCCGCGGGGGGCCGTAGATACGCAGTATTTT.

This sequence joins TRBV20-1 and TRBJ2-7; D assignment may be TRBD1 or TRBD2 (6 bases each). CDR1 is DFQATT and CDR2 is SNEGSKA in the germline V gene (reference sequence). V dropped 0 bases and J dropped 5 bases, with 14 bases sitting between them. The CDR3 extends over 14 amino acids. CDR3 DNA sequence: TGCAGTGCTAGAGATTTAAAGGGGGGCGACGAGCAGTACTTC. Translated: CSARDLKGGDEQYF.

A few counts support this clone. The chain combines TRBV6-1 with TRBJ1-6; D perhaps matches TRBD1 (6 bases). V was clipped by 3 bases and J by 5 bases, with 11 bases between them. Germline CDR1 and CDR2: MNHNS and SASEGT. The CDR3 is made up of 15 amino acids. Here the CDR3 reads CASSDREGDNSPLHF. In DNA form, the CDR3 reads TGTGCCAGCAGTGACAGGGAGGGGGATAATTCACCCCTCCACTTT.

This clone came up many times. The chain combines TRBV6-2 or TRBV6-3 with TRBJ2-7; TRBD2 matches at 14 bases. The junction had 3 bases not matched to a gene; V was cut back by 6 bases and J by 2 bases. Germline V gene lookup returns CDR1 MNHEY and CDR2 SVGEGT. The CDR3 extends over 15 amino acids. For the CDR3, the DNA is TGTGCCAGCAGGGGGACTAGCGGGAGCGCCTACGAGCAGTACTTC. Translating it yields CASRGTSGSAYEQYF.

This clone occurred many times. CDR3 amino acids: CSARETLIRTDTQYF. The CDR3 nucleotides are TGCAGTGCTAGAGAAACGTTAATCCGCACAGATACGCAGTATTTT. The chain links TRBV20-1 to TRBJ2-3; D uncertain. This CDR3 is 15 amino acids long. CDR1 and CDR2 (germline): DFQATT, SNEGSKA (reference sequence). The germline V and J ends were trimmed by 0 bases and 1 base, with 11 bases remaining between them.

This clone came up many times. The V call is TRBV19, the J call TRBJ2-5; no firm D call. Per germline, CDR1 LNHDA and CDR2 SQIVND (reference sequence). V dropped 3 bases and J dropped 5 bases, with 10 bases sitting between them. The CDR3 runs to 13 residues. The CDR3 here is CASSISSQETQYF. The CDR3 DNA sequence: TGTGCCAGTAGTATCTCGTCGCAGGAGACCCAGTACTTC. The full variable domain, rest sourced from reference TRBV19 and TRBJ2-5, is DGGITQSPKYLFRKEGQNVTLSCEQNLNHDAMYWYRQDPGQGLRLIYYSQIVNDFQKGDIAEGYSVSREKKESFPLTVTSAQKNPTAFYLCASSISSQETQYFGPGTRLLVL.

In its sample, this clone was seen many times. The chain uses TRBV7-2 and TRBJ2-4; TRBD1 matches 8 bases. The CDR3 loop spans 17 amino acids. V lost 5 bases and J lost 4; bases outside the gene matches: 13. Per germline, CDR1 SGHTA and CDR2 FQGNSA. CDR3 bases: TGTGCCAGCAGCCTTCGGACAGGGACCACTCAAAAAAACATTCAGTACTTC. This encodes CASSLRTGTTQKNIQYF.

This clone was counted at least ten times. CDR3 sequence: CASSESDTSTDTQYF. The CDR3 bases are TGTGCCAGCAGTGAGAGTGACACTAGCACAGATACGCAGTATTTT. The chain uses TRBV19 and TRBJ2-3; D is ambiguous. Deletions cut 9 bases from V and 0 bases from J, with 16 bases between. CDR1 is LNHDA, CDR2 SQIVND, per germline (reference sequence). This CDR3 region has 15 residues.

This clone was counted at least ten times. One end of the junction does not line up with germline, which may come from a read error. The rearrangement uses TRBV20-1 and TRBJ2-1; TRBD2 aligns across 9 bases. The CDR3 is 11 residues long. CDR1 is DFQATT and CDR2 is SNEGSKA in the germline V gene (reference sequence). CDR3 amino acids: CSGSSYNEQFF. In DNA form, the CDR3 reads TGTAGCGGGAGTTCTTACAATGAGCAGTTCTTC.

This clone showed up just a few times. The chain recombines TRBV6-2 or TRBV6-3 with TRBJ1-6, with D hard to call. V was cut by 1 base and J by 10 bases, with 8 bases left in between. Per germline, CDR1 MNHEY and CDR2 SVGEGT. The CDR3 is made up of 13 amino acids. CDR3 nucleotide sequence: TGTGCCAGCAGTTACTTGGGAGAATCACCCCTCCACTTT. Amino acid sequence: CASSYLGESPLHF.

This clone occurred many times. The chain joins TRBV19 to TRBJ2-7; perhaps TRBD1 as D (6 bases). Trimming removed 6 bases at V and 3 bases at J, with 9 bases between. The V gene's germline CDR1 is LNHDA and CDR2 SQIVND (reference sequence). The length of the CDR3 is 12 residues. CDR3 in DNA: TGTGCCAGTAGCCAGACAGGCTACGAGCAGTACTTC. Protein product: CASSQTGYEQYF.

This clone was seen at least ten times. The chain employs TRBV3-1 and TRBJ1-2; a possible D gene is TRBD1 (5 bases). Trimming took 4 bases from V and 5 from J, leaving 20 bases between them. The CDR3 is 16 amino acids. Per germline, CDR1 LGHDT and CDR2 YNNKEL (reference sequence). CDR3 amino acids: CASSLGEDTGRYGYTF. CDR3 bases: TGTGCCAGCAGCCTAGGCGAGGACACCGGACGGTATGGCTACACCTTC.

The V and J genes are TRBV12-3 or TRBV12-4 and TRBJ1-5; 11 bases line up with TRBD1. Trimming took 10 bases from V and 5 from J; bases not matched to a gene: 7. The CDR3 is 14 residues long. The CDR3: CATTGQGVDQPQHF. CDR3 in DNA: TGTGCCACTACGGGACAGGGGGTCGATCAGCCCCAGCATTTT.

This clone appeared many times. This sequence joins TRBV30 and TRBJ2-3; D not resolved. The CDR3 runs to 13 residues. Germline CDR1 and CDR2: GTSNPN and SVGIG (reference sequence). V lost 2 bases to trimming and J lost 6 bases, with 12 bases between them. CDR3 loop: CAWSSRRVDTQYF. DNA of the CDR3: TGTGCCTGGAGTTCTAGGAGAGTTGATACGCAGTATTTT.

This clone was seen many times. The J gene is TRBJ1-1, the V gene TRBV7-9; tentative D call: TRBD1 (6 bases). Germline V gene lookup returns CDR1 SEHNR and CDR2 FQNEAQ (reference sequence). The CDR3 is made up of 15 amino acids. Deletions cut 5 bases from V and 4 bases from J, with 17 bases between. This CDR3 reads CASSEPGLGGTEAFF. CDR3 DNA: TGTGCCAGCAGCGAACCGGGCCTAGGGGGCACTGAAGCTTTCTTT. Drawing the rest from reference TRBV7-9 and TRBJ1-1, the complete variable domain is DTGVSQNPRHKITKRGQNVTFRCDPISEHNRLYWYRQTLGQGPEFLTYFQNEAQLEKSRLLSDRFSAERPKGSFSTLEIQRTEQGDSAMYLCASSEPGLGGTEAFFGQGTRLTVV.

This clone was seen many times. The V and J genes are TRBV18 and TRBJ1-1; TRBD1 matches 8 bases. Germline trimming cut 3 bases from V and 4 bases from J; bases unmatched to any gene: 4. In germline, CDR1 is KGHSH, CDR2 LQKENI. The CDR3 extends over 14 amino acids. The CDR3 DNA is TGTGCCAGCTCACCCCAGGGGGCCGTCACTGAAGCTTTCTTT. Translating gives CASSPQGAVTEAFF.

The sample holds many counts of this clone. The V call is TRBV2, the J call TRBJ1-3, with D possibly TRBD1 on 5 matching bases. The CDR3 is 16 residues long. Germline CDR1 reads SNHLY; CDR2 reads FYNNEI. V was clipped by 6 bases and J by 0 bases, with 15 bases between them. In DNA form, the CDR3 reads TGTGCCAGCAGCGGCGGGGCGGGGAACTCTGGAAACACCATATATTTT. Amino acid sequence: CASSGGAGNSGNTIYF.

At least ten counts were recorded for this clone. The V call is TRBV6-2 or TRBV6-3, the J call TRBJ2-5, with D unclear. Per germline, CDR1 MNHEY and CDR2 SVGEGT. V lost 11 bases to trimming and J lost 5 bases, with 12 bases between them. This CDR3 region has 11 residues. In DNA form, the CDR3 reads TGTGCCCAGCCGAGAACTGAGACCCAGTACTTC. Translating gives CAQPRTETQYF.

A note on this clone: The junction departs from the called germline gene at one end, perhaps through a read error. The same CDR3 can be traced to other DNA sequences in this sample. The chain combines TRBV12-3 or TRBV12-4 with TRBJ2-3; D is possibly TRBD2 (5 bases). The CDR3 length is 15 residues. The CDR3 nucleotides are TGTGCCAGCAGTTGGGTGGGAGTTGTCACAGATACGCAATATTTT. Residues: CASSWVGVVTDTQYF.

Many counts were recorded for this clone. The chain combines TRBV18 with TRBJ1-5; a weak D match, TRBD1 (5 bases). V gave up 1 base and J gave up 4 bases, with 14 bases separating them. CDR1 and CDR2 from the germline V gene are KGHSH and LQKENI. The CDR3 sequence is 16 residues long. The chain's CDR3 is CASSPQYAGPNQPQHF. In DNA form, the CDR3 reads TGTGCCAGCTCACCACAGTATGCAGGGCCGAATCAGCCCCAGCATTTT.

This clone was counted at least ten times. The chain's CDR3 is CATSGPGTGNNEQFF. CDR3 DNA: TGTGCCACCAGTGGACCCGGGACAGGGAATAATGAGCAGTTCTTC. This chain joins TRBV24-1 and TRBJ2-1; 9 bases align to TRBD1. The CDR3 has 15 residues. The junction had 8 bases not matched to a gene; V was cut back by 5 bases and J by 7 bases. Germline lookup yields CDR1 KGHDR and CDR2 SFDVKD.

The chain recombines TRBV27 with TRBJ2-7; 11 bases align to TRBD1. Germline CDR1 reads MNHEY; CDR2 reads SMNVEV (reference sequence). The CDR3 length is 17 residues. V lost 6 bases, J lost 2 bases, and 12 bases stayed unmatched. This CDR3 is CASRPGQGGLSPYEQYF. DNA of the CDR3: TGTGCCAGCAGGCCGGGACAGGGGGGACTTAGTCCCTACGAGCAGTACTTC.

Ten or more counts support this clone. The genes are TRBV5-1 and TRBJ2-7; perhaps TRBD2 as D (5 bases). The CDR3 sequence is 14 residues long. Germline V lookup: CDR1 SGHRS, CDR2 YFSETQ. V was cut by 0 bases and J by 0 bases, with 7 bases left in between. The CDR3 region is CASSLAGSSYEQYF. CDR3 nucleotide sequence: TGCGCCAGCAGCTTGGCTGGGAGCTCCTACGAGCAGTACTTC.